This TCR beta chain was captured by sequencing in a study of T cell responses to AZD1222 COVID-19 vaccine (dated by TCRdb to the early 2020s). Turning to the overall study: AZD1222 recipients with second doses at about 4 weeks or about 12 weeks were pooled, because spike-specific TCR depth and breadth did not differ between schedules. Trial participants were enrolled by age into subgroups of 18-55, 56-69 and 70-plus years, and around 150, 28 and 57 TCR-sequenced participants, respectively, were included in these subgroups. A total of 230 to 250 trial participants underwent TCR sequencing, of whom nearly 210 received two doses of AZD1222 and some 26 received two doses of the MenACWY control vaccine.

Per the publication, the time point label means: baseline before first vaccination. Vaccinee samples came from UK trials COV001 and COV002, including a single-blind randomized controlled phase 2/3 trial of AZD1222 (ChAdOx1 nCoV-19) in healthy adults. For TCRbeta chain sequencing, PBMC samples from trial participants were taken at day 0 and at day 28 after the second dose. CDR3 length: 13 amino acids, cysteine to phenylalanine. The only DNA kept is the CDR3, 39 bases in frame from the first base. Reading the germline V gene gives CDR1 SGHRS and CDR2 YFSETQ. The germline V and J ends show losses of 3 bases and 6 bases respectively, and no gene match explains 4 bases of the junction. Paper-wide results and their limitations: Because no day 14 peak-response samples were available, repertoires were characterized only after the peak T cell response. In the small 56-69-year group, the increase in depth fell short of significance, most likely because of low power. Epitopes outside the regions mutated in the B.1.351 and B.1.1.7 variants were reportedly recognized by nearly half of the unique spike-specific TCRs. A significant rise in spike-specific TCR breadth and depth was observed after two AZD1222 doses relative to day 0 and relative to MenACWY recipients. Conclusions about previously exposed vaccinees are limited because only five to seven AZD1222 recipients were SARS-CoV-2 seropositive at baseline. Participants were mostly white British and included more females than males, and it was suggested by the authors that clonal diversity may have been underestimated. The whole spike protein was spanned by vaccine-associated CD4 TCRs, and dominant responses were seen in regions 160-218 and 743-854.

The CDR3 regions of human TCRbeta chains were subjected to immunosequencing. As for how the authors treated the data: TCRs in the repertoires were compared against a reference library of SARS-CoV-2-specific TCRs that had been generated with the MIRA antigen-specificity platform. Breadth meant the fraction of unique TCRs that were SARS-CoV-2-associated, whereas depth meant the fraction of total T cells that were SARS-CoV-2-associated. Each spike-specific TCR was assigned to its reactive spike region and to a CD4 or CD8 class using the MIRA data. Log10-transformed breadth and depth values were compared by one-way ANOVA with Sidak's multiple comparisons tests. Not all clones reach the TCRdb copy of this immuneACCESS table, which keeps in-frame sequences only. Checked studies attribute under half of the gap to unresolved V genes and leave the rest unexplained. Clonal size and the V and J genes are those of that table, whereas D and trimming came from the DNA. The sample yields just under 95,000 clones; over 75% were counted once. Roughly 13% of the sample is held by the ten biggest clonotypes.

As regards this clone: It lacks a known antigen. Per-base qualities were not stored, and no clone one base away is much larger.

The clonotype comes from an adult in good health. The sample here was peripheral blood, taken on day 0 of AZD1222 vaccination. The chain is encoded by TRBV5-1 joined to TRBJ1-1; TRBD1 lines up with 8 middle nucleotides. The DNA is TGCGCCAGCAGCTGGACAGGGCCACCTGAAGCTTTCTTT. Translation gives CASSWTGPPEAFF.